This record looks at one T cell receptor (beta chain) sequence and its context. Its antigen is unidentified. TCR sequencing used cDNA made by reverse transcription of extracted RNA. The method was immunoSEQ multiplex PCR; TCRdb's version includes in-frame clones alone and lacks a portion of them. Counted here are 80,000 to 95,000 clones, 44% occurring once; the ten biggest clones make up roughly 18%. These data originate in a study of CD8+ T cells in alopecia areata. Study-wide results and caveats: Clonality exceeded that of normal scalp in lesional scalp, most notably in alopecia totalis/universalis. Scalp samples also contribute reads from the resident alphabeta T cells found in normal skin.

CDR1 and CDR2 from the germline V gene are MGHRA and YSYEKL. The V and J ends lost 4 bases and 6 bases, in that order; junction bases with no gene match: 8. The CDR3 covers 14 residues. Treatment noted: oral pan-JAK inhibitor, 5-10 mg twice daily. Alopecia areata patients gave lesional scalp punch biopsies and peripheral blood samples. PBMCs provided sorted CD4+ and CD8+ T cells. The chain links TRBV4-1 to TRBJ2-5, with 7 bases fitting TRBD1. The material sequenced was CD8+ T cells sorted from blood, taken at week 24, from a patient treated with tofacitinib. The source is a human donor with alopecia areata. CDR3: CASSPPGGRKTQYF. The DNA of the CDR3 is TGCGCCAGCAGCCCCCCAGGGGGAAGGAAGACCCAGTACTTC.